Many counts were recorded for the clone carrying this T cell receptor (beta chain). The CDR3 goes on 3 residues after the read ends, and that part is filled in from the germline J gene. These data belong to a study of T cell clonality in common variable immunodeficiency. Sequencing used immunoSEQ multiplex PCR; TCRdb keeps in-frame clones, though not all of them. This sample comprises around 47,000 clones, none seen once only. V gave up 2 bases and J gave up 4 bases, with 8 bases separating them. This CDR3 is built from 13 residues. Per the germline V gene, CDR1 is SGHRS and CDR2 is YFSETQ. This chain connects TRBV5-1 to TRBJ2-3; unclear D gene. The TCR was taken from a person between 18 and 75 years old in good health. The sample was peripheral blood mononuclear cells. The part of the CDR3 DNA that was read is TGCGCCAGCAGCTTCAAGGGCGCAGATACG. Amino acids: CASSFKGADT. The entire CDR3 is CASSFKGADTQYF.